The 4 T cell receptor beta chains given below trace back to one sample, sequenced in a study of cytomegalovirus exposure and HLA in healthy donors. PCR employed 60 Vbeta and 13 Jbeta primers. Produced via immunoSEQ multiplex PCR; TCRdb's table is partial and in-frame only. The table has over 200,000 clones, 70% to 85% seen once. The sequenced sample was PBMCs. Receptors originate from a woman between 40 and 50 years old in good health and CMV-seronegative.

In its sample, this clone was seen a few times. The chain employs TRBV5-6 and TRBJ1-1, with 7 bases that match TRBD1. This CDR3 contains 15 residues. CDR1 SGHDT and CDR2 YYEEEE come from the germline V gene. V shed 0 bases, J shed 2 bases, and the junction held 4 bases outside the gene matches. The CDR3 here is CASSLDGTANTEAFF. In nucleotides, the CDR3 is TGTGCCAGCAGCTTGGATGGGACAGCAAACACTGAAGCTTTCTTT.

CDR3 sequence: CSARDRQMSFF. CDR3 DNA sequence: TGCAGTGCTAGGGACAGGCAAATGTCTTTCTTT. This sequence joins TRBV20-1 and TRBJ1-1; 7 bases match TRBD1. Trimming cost V 3 bases and J 12 bases; bases outside gene matches: 7. The CDR3 covers 11 residues. Germline lookup yields CDR1 DFQATT and CDR2 SNEGSKA (reference sequence).

This chain joins TRBV4-2 and TRBJ2-1, with D perhaps matching TRBD2 (5 bases). Germline lookup yields CDR1 LGHNA and CDR2 YNFKEQ. The ends were cut back, 0 bases at V and 6 bases at J, with 9 bases in the middle. The CDR3 has 14 amino acids. The DNA for the CDR3 is TGTGCCAGCAGCCAAGAAAGGCGGGTCAATGAGCAGTTCTTC. Protein product: CASSQERRVNEQFF.

This chain joins TRBV5-6 and TRBJ2-7; D ambiguous. V shed 2 bases and J shed 7 bases, with 16 bases lying between them. The CDR3 loop spans 14 amino acids. Germline V gives CDR1 SGHDT, CDR2 YYEEEE. This chain's CDR3 is CASSLKIDVREQYF. DNA of the CDR3: TGTGCCAGCAGCTTAAAGATAGACGTGCGGGAGCAGTACTTC.